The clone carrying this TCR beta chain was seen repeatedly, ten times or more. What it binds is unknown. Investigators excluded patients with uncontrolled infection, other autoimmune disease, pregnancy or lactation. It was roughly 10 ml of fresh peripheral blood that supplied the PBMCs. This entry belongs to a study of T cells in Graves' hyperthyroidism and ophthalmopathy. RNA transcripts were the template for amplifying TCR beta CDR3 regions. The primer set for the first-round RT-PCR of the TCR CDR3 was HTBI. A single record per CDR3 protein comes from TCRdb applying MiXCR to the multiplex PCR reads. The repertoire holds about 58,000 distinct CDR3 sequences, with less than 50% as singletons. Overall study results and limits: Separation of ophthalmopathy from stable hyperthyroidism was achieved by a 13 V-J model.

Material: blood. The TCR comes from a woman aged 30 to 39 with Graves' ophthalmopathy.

CDR3 region: CSALTSGRAPDTQYF. In DNA, the CDR3 is TGCAGTGCTCTCACTTCCGGGAGGGCCCCAGATACGCAGTATTTT. V is TRBV20-1 and J is TRBJ2-3; 8 positions match TRBD2. The V segment lost 5 bases and the J segment 4 bases; nucleotides outside the gene matches: 11. The CDR3 is 15 amino acids. Germline V gives CDR1 DFQATT, CDR2 SNEGSKA (reference sequence).